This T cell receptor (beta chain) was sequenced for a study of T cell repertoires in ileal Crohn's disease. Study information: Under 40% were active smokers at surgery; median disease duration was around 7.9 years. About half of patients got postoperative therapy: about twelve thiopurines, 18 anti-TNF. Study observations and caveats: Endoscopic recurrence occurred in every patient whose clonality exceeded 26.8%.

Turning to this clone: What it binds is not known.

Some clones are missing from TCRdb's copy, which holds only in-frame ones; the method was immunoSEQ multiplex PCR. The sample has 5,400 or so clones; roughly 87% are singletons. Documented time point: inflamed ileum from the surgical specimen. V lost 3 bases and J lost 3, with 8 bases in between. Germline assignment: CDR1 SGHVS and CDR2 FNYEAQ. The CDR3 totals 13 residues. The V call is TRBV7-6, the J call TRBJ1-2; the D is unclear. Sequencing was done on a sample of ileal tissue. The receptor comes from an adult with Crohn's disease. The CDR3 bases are TGTGCCAGCAGCTTGGGTCACGACTATGGCTACACCTTC. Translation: CASSLGHDYGYTF.